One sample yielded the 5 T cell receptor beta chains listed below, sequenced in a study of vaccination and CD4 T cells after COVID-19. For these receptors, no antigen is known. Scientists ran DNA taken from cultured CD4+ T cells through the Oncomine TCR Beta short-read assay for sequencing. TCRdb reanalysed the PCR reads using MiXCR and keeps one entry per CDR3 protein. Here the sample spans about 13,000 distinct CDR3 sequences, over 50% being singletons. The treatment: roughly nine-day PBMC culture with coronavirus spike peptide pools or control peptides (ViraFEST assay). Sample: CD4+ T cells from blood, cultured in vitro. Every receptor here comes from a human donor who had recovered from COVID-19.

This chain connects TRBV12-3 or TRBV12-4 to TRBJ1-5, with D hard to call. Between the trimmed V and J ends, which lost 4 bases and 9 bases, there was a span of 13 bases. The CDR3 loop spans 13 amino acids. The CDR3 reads CASSSGSEGPQHF. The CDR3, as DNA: TGTGCCAGCAGTTCAGGATCTGAAGGGCCCCAGCATTTT.

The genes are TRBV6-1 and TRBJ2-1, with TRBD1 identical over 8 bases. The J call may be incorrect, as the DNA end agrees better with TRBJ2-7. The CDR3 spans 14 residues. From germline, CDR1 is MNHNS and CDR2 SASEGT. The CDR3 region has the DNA TGTGCCAGCAGTATCACTTGGACAGGGTACGAGCAGTACTTC. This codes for CASSITWTGYEQYF.

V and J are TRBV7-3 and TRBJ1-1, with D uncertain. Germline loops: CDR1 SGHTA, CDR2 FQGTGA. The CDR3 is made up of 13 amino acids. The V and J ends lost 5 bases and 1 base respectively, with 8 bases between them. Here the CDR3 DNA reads TGTGCCAGCAGCCAACAGCCGAACACTGAAGCTTTCTTT. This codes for CASSQQPNTEAFF.

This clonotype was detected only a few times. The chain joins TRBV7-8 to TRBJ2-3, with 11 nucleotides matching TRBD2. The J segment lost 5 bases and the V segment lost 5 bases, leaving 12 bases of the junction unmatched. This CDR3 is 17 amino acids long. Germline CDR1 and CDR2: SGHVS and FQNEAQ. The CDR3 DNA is TGTGCCAGCAGCACCCCCCGGACTAGCGGGCGTCTAGATACGCAGTATTTT. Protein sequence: CASSTPRTSGRLDTQYF.

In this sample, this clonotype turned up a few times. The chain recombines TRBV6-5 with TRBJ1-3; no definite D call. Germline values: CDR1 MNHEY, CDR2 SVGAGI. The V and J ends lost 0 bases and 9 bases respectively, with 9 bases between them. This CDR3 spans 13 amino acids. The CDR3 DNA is TGTGCCAGCAGTTACTCGAGGGAGGCCACCATATATTTT. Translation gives CASSYSREATIYF.